These 27 T cell receptor beta chains were sequenced from one sample in a study of T cells after yellow fever vaccination. MiXCR, applied by TCRdb to the 5' RACE reads, yields one record per CDR3 protein. Altogether around 330,000 distinct CDR3 sequences are present, around 3.6% being singletons, with the ten largest covering about a quarter. Source: PBMCs, taken on the day of the yellow fever booster vaccination. Source of these receptors: a man aged 18-30 years who received the YFV17D yellow fever vaccine.

The sample holds many counts of this clonotype. This sequence joins TRBV20-1 and TRBJ1-5, with a possible D match to TRBD1 (6 bases). V was pared by 5 bases and J by 2 bases, with 13 bases between. This CDR3 region has 14 residues. Germline CDR1 DFQATT, CDR2 SNEGSKA (reference sequence). The CDR3 DNA sequence: TGCAGTGCTCCTAAGACAGGCGGCAATCAGCCCCAGCATTTT. Protein sequence: CSAPKTGGNQPQHF.

This clonotype was observed a handful of times. The genes are TRBV2 and TRBJ2-1, with 12 bases that match TRBD2. Unmatched junction bases numbered 7, after V lost 5 bases and J lost 8 bases. From germline, CDR1 is SNHLY and CDR2 FYNNEI. The CDR3 has 15 residues. This CDR3 is CASSSGTSGSDEQFF. The CDR3 DNA sequence: TGTGCCAGCAGTTCCGGGACTAGCGGGTCGGATGAGCAGTTCTTC.

The V and J genes are TRBV18 and TRBJ1-1; 9 bases agree with TRBD1. Germline trimming cut 0 bases from V and 11 bases from J; bases unmatched to any gene: 13. Germline-derived CDR1 and CDR2 are KGHSH and LQKENI. The CDR3 contains 16 residues. The CDR3 protein is CASSPPLPGTGLGAFF. CDR3 DNA sequence: TGTGCCAGCTCACCACCCCTGCCCGGGACAGGGCTTGGGGCTTTCTTT.

Many counts were recorded for this clonotype. J is TRBJ1-4 and V is TRBV10-3, with a weak D call TRBD1 (5 bases). Between the trimmed V and J ends, which lost 10 bases and 4 bases, there was a span of 16 bases. This CDR3 spans 14 amino acids. Germline lookup yields CDR1 ENHRY and CDR2 SYGVKD. The DNA of the CDR3 is TGTGCCACCCGGGGGGGTCGGATTAATGAAAAACTGTTTTTT. This codes for CATRGGRINEKLFF.

This clonotype has more than one count but fewer than ten. In DNA form, the CDR3 reads TGTGCCAGCAGCCCGTCCGCTAGCGGTTACAGCTCCTACGAGCAGTACTTC. Its translation: CASSPSASGYSSYEQYF. The chain recombines TRBV7-2 with TRBJ2-7, with 7 bases aligning to TRBD2. CDR3 length equals 17 residues. The V gene end was trimmed by 5 bases and the J gene end by 0 bases; junction bases not matched to a gene: 13. From germline, CDR1 is SGHTA and CDR2 FQGNSA.

The V gene is TRBV12-3 or TRBV12-4, the J gene TRBJ1-2, with 9 bases matching TRBD1. This CDR3 comprises 14 residues. V was pared by 5 bases and J by 8 bases, with 9 bases of the junction left unmatched. CDR3 in DNA: TGTGCCAGCAGTCCTACCGGGACAGGGAACGGCTACACCTTC. Translating gives CASSPTGTGNGYTF.

There are many counts of this clonotype. The chain combines TRBV5-1 with TRBJ1-1; 7 bases align to TRBD1. Unmatched junction bases numbered 7, after V lost 4 bases and J lost 1 base. This CDR3 contains 15 residues. Germline CDR1 SGHRS, CDR2 YFSETQ. CDR3: CASSLRTGPNTEAFF. The CDR3 DNA reads TGCGCCAGCAGCCTCCGGACAGGACCGAACACTGAAGCTTTCTTT. The full variable domain, in which reference TRBV5-1 and TRBJ1-1 provide the parts outside the CDR3, is KAGVTQTPRYLIKTRGQQVTLSCSPISGHRSVSWYQQTPGQGLQFLFEYFSETQRNKGNFPGRFSGRQFSNSRSEMNVSTLELGDSALYLCASSLRTGPNTEAFFGQGTRLTVV.

This clonotype came up many times. J is TRBJ2-3 and V is TRBV30; TRBD2 might be the D (5 bases). This CDR3 contains 13 residues. V lost 4 bases and J 0 bases, leaving 8 bases between the germline ends. Germline V CDR1 and CDR2: GTSNPN, SVGIG (reference sequence). CDR3 bases: TGTGCCTGGATGGACTTTAGCACAGATACGCAGTATTTT. As protein: CAWMDFSTDTQYF.

This clonotype was detected many times. The chain is built from TRBV7-9 and TRBJ2-5, with 8 bases identical to TRBD2. From germline, CDR1 is SEHNR and CDR2 FQNEAQ (reference sequence). V gave up 0 bases and J gave up 2 bases; unmatched junction bases: 5. This CDR3 contains 16 residues. CDR3: CASSLAREGVQETQYF. The CDR3 bases are TGTGCCAGCAGCTTAGCCCGGGAGGGCGTACAAGAGACCCAGTACTTC.

This clonotype turned up a few times. This chain joins TRBV5-1 and TRBJ2-3; D not resolved. Trimming stripped 4 bases from V and 2 bases from J, with 11 bases between. The CDR3 consists of 14 residues. In germline, CDR1 is SGHRS, CDR2 YFSETQ. The CDR3 DNA reads as TGCGCCAGCAGCGGGCCGCTACACACAGATACGCAGTATTTT. It yields the protein CASSGPLHTDTQYF.

This clonotype has at least ten counts. The rearrangement links TRBV30 to TRBJ2-3; 11 bases are a match to TRBD2. Germline V gene lookup returns CDR1 GTSNPN and CDR2 SVGIG (reference sequence). Losses at the gene ends were 7 bases for V and 4 bases for J; bases not matched to a gene: 13. The CDR3 sequence is 16 residues long. The DNA for the CDR3 is TGTGCCTACGGATCCTTAACTAGCGGGGGCCCAGATACGCAGTATTTT. Its protein is CAYGSLTSGGPDTQYF.

This clonotype was recorded many times. The chain has TRBV20-1 and TRBJ2-1; 7 bases are shared with TRBD2. Germline CDR1 DFQATT, CDR2 SNEGSKA (reference sequence). This CDR3 is 16 amino acids long. With 0 bases clipped from V and 4 bases from J, the junction kept 9 bases outside the gene matches. The CDR3 region is CSARDLVASGYNEQFF. In DNA form, the CDR3 reads TGCAGTGCTAGAGACTTGGTAGCTAGCGGTTACAATGAGCAGTTCTTC.

CDR3 region: CASSLQDPAEQYF. DNA for the CDR3: TGTGCCAGCAGTCTGCAGGACCCGGCCGAGCAGTACTTC. The chain recombines TRBV27 with TRBJ2-7; D is uncertain. In germline, CDR1 is MNHEY, CDR2 SMNVEV (reference sequence). The CDR3 is made up of 13 amino acids. The germline V and J ends were trimmed by 5 bases and 6 bases, with 14 bases remaining between them.

This clonotype was seen ten or more times. The chain carries TRBV6-1 and TRBJ2-3; 7 positions match TRBD1. The V and J ends lost 6 bases and 2 bases, in that order; junction bases with no gene match: 5. The CDR3 is made up of 14 amino acids. CDR1 and CDR2 from the germline V gene are MNHNS and SASEGT. CDR3 sequence (DNA): TGTGCCAGCAGCCTGGGGACAGTCACAGATACGCAGTATTTT. This gives the protein CASSLGTVTDTQYF.

The rearrangement uses TRBV5-1 and TRBJ2-1; no firm D call. The CDR3 consists of 15 residues. Per germline, CDR1 SGHRS and CDR2 YFSETQ. Trimming took off 6 bases at V and 2 bases at J, with 15 bases between the two ends. This chain's CDR3 is CASTPSTTTYNEQFF. CDR3 nucleotides: TGCGCCAGCACCCCGTCAACCACCACCTACAATGAGCAGTTCTTC.

This clonotype came up a few times. V is TRBV2 and J is TRBJ1-1, with D perhaps matching TRBD1 (5 bases). This CDR3 has 14 amino acids. The V end was cut by 6 bases, the J end by 0 bases, with 11 bases between. Germline V gene data show CDR1 as SNHLY and CDR2 as FYNNEI. CDR3 nucleotides: TGTGCCAGCAGGAAGACAGAAGTGAACACTGAAGCTTTCTTT. Its protein product is CASRKTEVNTEAFF.

This clonotype was recorded at least ten times. The V gene is TRBV7-2, the J gene TRBJ2-3; D is perhaps TRBD2 (6 bases). The CDR3 runs 18 residues. Deletions cut 0 bases from V and 2 bases from J, with 18 bases between. Germline V lookup: CDR1 SGHTA, CDR2 FQGNSA. Here the CDR3 reads CASSLANSWAGLTDTQYF. DNA of the CDR3: TGTGCCAGCAGCTTAGCGAACAGTTGGGCGGGGCTCACAGATACGCAGTATTTT.

This clonotype came up a few times. This chain links TRBV6-5 with TRBJ2-3; maybe TRBD2 (5 bases). V gave up 4 bases and J gave up 6 bases, with 17 bases separating them. CDR1 and CDR2 (germline): MNHEY, SVGAGI. CDR3 size: 15 residues. CDR3 protein: CASSFERRRRDTQYF. The CDR3 nucleotides are TGTGCCAGCAGTTTCGAGCGGCGACGGAGGGATACGCAGTATTTT.

This clonotype was seen ten or more times. This sequence joins TRBV7-6 and TRBJ2-5, with D perhaps assigned TRBD1 or TRBD2 (7 bases each). The CDR3 totals 15 residues. Trimming removed 5 bases at V and 2 bases at J, with 15 bases between. Germline V gene data show CDR1 as SGHVS and CDR2 as FNYEAQ. This chain's CDR3 is CASSPGGGRQETQYF. The CDR3 DNA reads TGTGCCAGCAGCCCAGGGGGGGGACGGCAAGAGACCCAGTACTTC.

This clonotype was counted ten times or more. The chain has TRBV20-1 and TRBJ2-2, with D uncertain. This CDR3 spans 13 amino acids. V was trimmed by 0 bases and J by 0 bases, leaving 2 bases between them. Germline CDR1 is DFQATT and CDR2 is SNEGSKA (reference sequence). The CDR3 bases are TGCAGTGCTAGAGAGTCGAACACCGGGGAGCTGTTTTTT. It yields the protein CSARESNTGELFF.

This clonotype was counted many times. The CDR3 sequence: CASSLAWAAPWGHNTGELFF. For the CDR3, the DNA is TGTGCCAGCAGCTTAGCTTGGGCAGCCCCATGGGGCCATAACACCGGGGAGCTGTTTTTT. The chain links TRBV11-2 to TRBJ2-2; D might be TRBD1 (5 bases). This CDR3 region has 20 residues. Germline lookup yields CDR1 SGHAT and CDR2 FQNNGV. V lost 1 base and J 2 bases, leaving 23 bases between the germline ends.

The rearrangement links TRBV5-5 to TRBJ2-7, with D perhaps being TRBD1 or TRBD2 (6 bases each). The germline CDR1 and CDR2 sequences are SGHKS and YYEKEE (reference sequence). V was shortened by 3 bases and J by 5 bases, with 12 bases between the two germline ends. CDR3 size: 13 residues. The CDR3 nucleotides are TGTGCCAGCAGCTGGGGAAGGGGGGACGAGCAGTACTTC. Translation gives CASSWGRGDEQYF.

The gene calls are TRBV7-6 and TRBJ2-1, with 9 nucleotides matching TRBD2. Germline CDR1 is SGHVS and CDR2 is FNYEAQ. This CDR3 is built from 17 residues. V shed 5 bases and J 0 bases; nucleotides not matched to a gene: 8. This CDR3 reads CASSLGTSRSSYNEQFF. DNA for the CDR3: TGTGCCAGCAGCCTCGGGACTAGCCGAAGCTCCTACAATGAGCAGTTCTTC.

This clonotype was counted only a few times. J is TRBJ1-1 and V is TRBV5-1, with 12 positions matching TRBD1. This CDR3 comprises 17 residues. With 4 bases clipped from V and 9 bases from J, the junction kept 16 bases outside the gene matches. Per the germline V gene, CDR1 is SGHRS and CDR2 is YFSETQ. The CDR3 spells CASSTPGQGAYGSQAFF. For the CDR3, the DNA is TGCGCCAGCAGCACTCCGGGACAGGGGGCCTACGGCTCTCAAGCTTTCTTT. Together with reference TRBV5-1 and TRBJ1-1, the CDR3 gives the full variable domain: KAGVTQTPRYLIKTRGQQVTLSCSPISGHRSVSWYQQTPGQGLQFLFEYFSETQRNKGNFPGRFSGRQFSNSRSEMNVSTLELGDSALYLCASSTPGQGAYGSQAFFGQGTRLTVV.

This clonotype was seen ten or more times. This sequence joins TRBV6-2 or TRBV6-3 and TRBJ1-2; tentatively, D is TRBD1 (5 bases). The CDR3 has 13 residues. Trimming took off 2 bases at V and 4 bases at J, with 8 bases between the two ends. CDR1 MNHEY and CDR2 SVGEGT come from the germline V gene. The CDR3 loop reads CASSYEGLYGYTF. CDR3 nucleotide sequence: TGTGCCAGCAGTTACGAGGGACTCTATGGCTACACCTTC.

This clonotype was seen at least ten times. The chain has TRBV5-6 and TRBJ1-2; a possible D gene is TRBD1 (6 bases). The V and J ends lost 1 base and 2 bases respectively, with 18 bases between them. This CDR3 region has 17 residues. CDR1 SGHDT and CDR2 YYEEEE come from the germline V gene. The CDR3 DNA follows: TGTGCCAGCAGCTTGTCGGCCAGGGGCGGCCTGAACTATGGCTACACCTTC. This codes for CASSLSARGGLNYGYTF.

This clonotype was seen ten or more times. This rearrangement joins TRBV14 to TRBJ2-7, with D possibly matching TRBD2 (5 bases). CDR3 length: 17 amino acids. Germline V gene lookup returns CDR1 SGHDN and CDR2 FVKESK. The V end was cut by 0 bases, the J end by 2 bases, with 17 bases between. This CDR3 reads CASSQDHGNSRTYEQYF. The CDR3 nucleotides read TGTGCCAGCAGCCAAGATCACGGGAATAGTAGGACCTACGAGCAGTACTTC.